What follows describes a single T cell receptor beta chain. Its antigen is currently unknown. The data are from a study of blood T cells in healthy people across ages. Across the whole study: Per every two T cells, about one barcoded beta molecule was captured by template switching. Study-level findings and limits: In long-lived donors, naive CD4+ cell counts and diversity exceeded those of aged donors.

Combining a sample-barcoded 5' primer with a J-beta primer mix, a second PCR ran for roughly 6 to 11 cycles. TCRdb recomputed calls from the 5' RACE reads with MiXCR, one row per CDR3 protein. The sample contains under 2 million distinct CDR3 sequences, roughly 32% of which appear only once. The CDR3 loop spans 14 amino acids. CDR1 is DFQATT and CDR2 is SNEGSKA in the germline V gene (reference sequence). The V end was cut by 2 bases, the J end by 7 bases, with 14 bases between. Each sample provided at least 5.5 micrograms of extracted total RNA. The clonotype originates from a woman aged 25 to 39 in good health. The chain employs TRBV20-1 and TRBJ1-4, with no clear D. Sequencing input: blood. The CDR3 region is CSARKLGVGEKLFF. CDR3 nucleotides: TGCAGTGCTAGAAAGTTGGGCGTTGGTGAAAAACTGTTTTTT.